The next 18 T cell receptor beta chains were all read from a single sample in a study of T cells in Graves' hyperthyroidism and ophthalmopathy. RNA transcripts served as the template for amplifying TCR beta CDR3 regions. The HTBI primer set served for first-round RT-PCR of the TCR CDR3. TCRdb analysed the multiplex PCR reads with MiXCR anew, one entry per CDR3 protein. Of 250,000 to 300,000 distinct CDR3 sequences in the sample, 13% to 15% were seen once. The material sequenced was blood. Every receptor here comes from a woman in her thirties or forties with Graves' hyperthyroidism that later progressed to Graves' ophthalmopathy.

This clonotype was detected many times. The V call is TRBV12-3 or TRBV12-4, the J call TRBJ2-3; 8 positions agree with TRBD2. V was clipped by 3 bases and J by 3 bases; unmatched bases: 23. This CDR3 comprises 21 residues. The CDR3 here is CASSLVSRLAPSPFWTDTQYF. CDR3 DNA: TGTGCCAGCAGTTTGGTGTCGAGACTAGCGCCCTCCCCCTTTTGGACAGATACGCAGTATTTT.

This clonotype was picked up many times. The V call is TRBV11-2, the J call TRBJ2-3; 7 bases agree with TRBD1. V dropped 4 bases and J dropped 2; count of bases not matched to a gene: 6. CDR1 is SGHAT, CDR2 FQNNGV, per germline. The CDR3 extends over 15 amino acids. The CDR3 coding sequence is TGTGCCAGCAGCTACGGGACAGCGAACACAGATACGCAGTATTTT. Protein: CASSYGTANTDTQYF.

The V and J genes are TRBV28 and TRBJ2-2; 8 nucleotides align to TRBD2. The CDR3 runs to 14 residues. The germline gives CDR1 MDHEN, CDR2 SYDVKM. Unmatched junction bases numbered 3, after V lost 4 bases and J lost 5 bases. Here the CDR3 DNA reads TGTGCCAGCAGTTCTGGACTAGCTACCGGGGAGCTGTTTTTT. It yields the protein CASSSGLATGELFF.

This clonotype turned up a few times. This sequence joins TRBV29-1 and TRBJ1-3; D gene unclear. This CDR3 has 12 amino acids. V was clipped by 5 bases and J by 4 bases, with 9 bases between them. The germline gives CDR1 SQVTM, CDR2 ANQGSEA. This CDR3 is CSVWEVGNTIYF. The CDR3 bases are TGCAGCGTTTGGGAGGTCGGAAACACCATATATTTT.

This clonotype was picked up many times. The V gene is TRBV7-8, the J gene TRBJ2-5, with a tentative D call TRBD2 (6 bases). Germline lookup yields CDR1 SGHVS and CDR2 FQNEAQ. CDR3 length: 16 residues. V lost 3 bases, J lost 3 bases, and 17 bases lay in between. The CDR3 DNA is TGTGCCAGCAGCTTTAGGGCCGGGAGAAGAGAAGAGACCCAGTACTTC. Its protein product is CASSFRAGRREETQYF. Drawing the rest from reference TRBV7-8 and TRBJ2-5, the complete variable domain is GAGVSQSPRYKVAKRGQDVALRCDPISGHVSLFWYQQALGQGPEFLTYFQNEAQLDKSGLPSDRFFAERPEGSVSTLKIQRTQQEDSAVYLCASSFRAGRREETQYFGPGTRLLVL.

This clonotype was counted at least ten times. CDR3 loop: CASSLRMGLRTQYF. The CDR3 region has the DNA TGTGCCAGCAGTCTACGCATGGGACTTCGTACGCAGTATTTT. This chain uses TRBV27 with TRBJ2-3; D is perhaps TRBD2 (6 bases). The germline CDR1 and CDR2 sequences are MNHEY and SMNVEV (reference sequence). V lost 5 bases to trimming and J lost 8 bases, with 17 bases between them. The CDR3 sequence is 14 residues long.

This clonotype has a count of ten or more. The CDR3 DNA reads as TGTGCCAGCAGCCCCCGACTAAGGGGGGAGACCCAGTACTTC. This encodes CASSPRLRGETQYF. The V and J genes are TRBV7-6 and TRBJ2-5; a possible D gene is TRBD1 (6 bases). The CDR3 sequence is 14 residues long. The germline gives CDR1 SGHVS, CDR2 FNYEAQ. The V and J ends lost 5 bases and 5 bases respectively, with 15 bases between them.

This clonotype was detected only a few times. J is TRBJ1-1 and V is TRBV20-1; TRBD1 might be the D (5 bases). The CDR3 contains 13 residues. Germline loops: CDR1 DFQATT, CDR2 SNEGSKA (reference sequence). V was clipped by 4 bases and J by 4 bases, with 13 bases between them. CDR3 residues: CSAIKGFGTEAFF. CDR3 coding DNA: TGCAGTGCTATTAAGGGGTTTGGCACTGAAGCTTTCTTT.

This clonotype was found a few times. V is TRBV6-1 and J is TRBJ1-2; 9 nucleotides match TRBD1. The germline V gene encodes CDR1 MNHNS and CDR2 SASEGT. This CDR3 contains 15 residues. J lost 3 bases, V lost 3 bases, and 5 bases had no gene match. CDR3 sequence: CASSDAWTGDYGYTF. In DNA, the CDR3 is TGTGCCAGCAGTGATGCTTGGACAGGGGACTATGGCTACACCTTC.

V usage is TRBV4-1 and J usage is TRBJ2-1; TRBD2 is a possible D gene (6 bases). Per germline, CDR1 MGHRA and CDR2 YSYEKL. Between the trimmed V and J ends, which lost 4 bases and 0 bases, there was a span of 10 bases. CDR3 length: 15 amino acids. CDR3 loop: CASSPVADSYNEQFF. In nucleotides, the CDR3 is TGCGCCAGCAGCCCTGTAGCGGACTCCTACAATGAGCAGTTCTTC.

At least ten counts were recorded for this clonotype. The chain employs TRBV6-1 and TRBJ1-1; TRBD1 might be the D (5 bases). The CDR3 is 16 residues long. Germline V gene data show CDR1 as MNHNS and CDR2 as SASEGT. The germline V and J ends were trimmed by 3 bases and 1 base, with 15 bases remaining between them. CDR3 coding DNA: TGTGCCAGCAGTGAGGAGGGTCCTGGGGGGAACACTGAAGCTTTCTTT. This gives the protein CASSEEGPGGNTEAFF.

As to this clonotype: One end of the junction varies from germline; a read error may be responsible. The chain uses TRBV3-1 and TRBJ2-3; D may be TRBD2 (6 bases). The germline CDR1 and CDR2 sequences are LGHDT and YNNKEL (reference sequence). The CDR3 totals 15 residues. The CDR3 nucleotides are TGTGCCAGCACCCAAGAGTTGGGGGGTCTGTCTACGCAGTATTTT. Translated: CASTQELGGLSTQYF.

This clonotype was picked up many times. This chain joins TRBV6-1 and TRBJ1-1, with D uncertain. Germline values: CDR1 MNHNS, CDR2 SASEGT. The CDR3 is 12 residues long. Trimming stripped 5 bases from V and 4 bases from J, with 8 bases between. The CDR3 here is CASSFVLTEAFF. In nucleotides, the CDR3 is TGTGCCAGCAGTTTTGTCCTCACTGAAGCTTTCTTT.

The rearrangement joins TRBV5-1 to TRBJ2-7; 7 bases match TRBD2. Germline trimming cut 4 bases from V and 1 base from J; bases unmatched to any gene: 5. This CDR3 has 14 amino acids. Germline CDR1 and CDR2: SGHRS and YFSETQ. DNA of the CDR3: TGCGCCAGCAGCCCCGCCGGGGGGTCCTACGAGCAGTACTTC. It translates to CASSPAGGSYEQYF.

The CDR3 sequence: CASSTPVSGHGHEQFF. Written as DNA, the CDR3 is TGTGCCAGCAGTACGCCCGTTAGTGGCCATGGACATGAGCAGTTCTTC. This chain uses TRBV14 with TRBJ2-1; D remains unclear. The germline CDR1 and CDR2 sequences are SGHDN and FVKESK. The CDR3 runs to 16 residues. Trimming took 6 bases from V and 8 from J, leaving 23 bases between them.

The chain is built from TRBV27 and TRBJ2-5; D might be TRBD1 or TRBD2, each matching 5 bases. The germline V gene encodes CDR1 MNHEY and CDR2 SMNVEV (reference sequence). Trimming shortened V by 0 bases and J by 6 bases, and 11 bases separated the two germline ends. This CDR3 is built from 14 residues. Here the CDR3 reads CASSLSRGEKTQYF. The CDR3 region has the DNA TGTGCCAGCAGTTTATCTCGGGGCGAAAAGACCCAGTACTTC.

V gene TRBV6-2 or TRBV6-3 combines with J gene TRBJ2-7; 11 bases line up with TRBD2. The CDR3 consists of 15 residues. Germline V lookup: CDR1 MNHEY, CDR2 SVGEGT. V was clipped by 2 bases and J by 5 bases; unmatched bases: 5. This chain's CDR3 is CASSYDTSGSNEQYF. In DNA, the CDR3 is TGTGCCAGCAGTTACGATACTAGCGGGAGCAACGAGCAGTACTTC.

This clonotype was counted ten times or more. The rearrangement links TRBV10-3 to TRBJ1-6; 9 bases map to TRBD1. This CDR3 comprises 14 residues. V lost 7 bases to trimming and J lost 7 bases; unmatched junction nucleotides: 5. The germline gives CDR1 ENHRY, CDR2 SYGVKD. This CDR3 reads CAITGTGKNSPLHF. For the CDR3, the DNA is TGTGCCATCACCGGGACAGGGAAGAATTCACCCCTCCACTTT.